The entry below describes one T cell receptor beta chain. This clone's antigen is unknown. No clone much larger than this one lies a single base away; base qualities are absent. The sample originates from a study of a mutant IDH1 vaccine in newly diagnosed glioma (dated by TCRdb to the early 2020s). Background for the entire study: Of the approximately 30 treated patients, around 62% were male and approximately 38% were female, and the mean age was roughly 38 years. Before enrollment, most patients had been given radiochemotherapy with temozolomide as standard therapy, while the rest had received either radiotherapy alone or temozolomide alone. Peripheral blood samples were drawn at six visits, namely V03 (baseline), V05, V07, V10, V12 and V13. For exploratory analyses, longitudinal TCRB deep sequencing was carried out in 25 to 30 treated patients wherever samples were available. What the work shows at the level of the full study, not this receptor alone: Vaccine-induced immune responses across multiple MHC alleles were detected in approximately 94% of patients. Availability determined which PBMC samples were chosen for TCRB deep sequencing. According to the authors, sample limitations meant that analyses of patient blood samples could not be reproduced. Pseudoprogression appeared unrelated to alterations in the top peripheral T cell clonotypes detected by TCRB sequencing.

Relative to germline, V is 6 bases shorter and J is 4 bases shorter, with 18 bases between their ends. The CDR3, cysteine through phenylalanine, is 15 amino acids long. The DNA shown is the 45-base CDR3, in frame from base 1. CDR1 and CDR2 are drawn from the germline V gene: LGHNA, YSLEER. Libraries were constructed by the immunoSEQ multiplex PCR assay. Rearranged TCR beta chain sequences were amplified with the hsTCRB Kit following the manufacturer's protocol. Sequencing of TCRB libraries was carried out on an Illumina MiSeq. Concerning the study's data processing: Demultiplexing, trimming and gene mapping were performed with the kit vendor's proprietary platform. This is the immuneACCESS table as TCRdb keeps it, with only in-frame sequences that have V and J called. A part of the clones is gone; compared with another copy, unresolved V genes explain less than half, and the rest is unexplained. The V and J calls and clone size were taken over from that table, and D and trimming were inferred from the DNA. The sample table records about 92,000 clones; roughly 78% of these occur just once. The biggest ten clones account for roughly 7% of the sample.

The time point label corresponds to: baseline, week 1 (first vaccination visit). The meaning of the sample's treatment or condition label: pre-vaccination baseline after standard-of-care therapy. All donors had newly diagnosed IDH1-mutant astrocytomas of WHO grade 3 or 4 that showed loss of nuclear ATRX. The samples were drawn from NOA16, a multicentre, single-arm, open-label phase I trial in Germany that tested a mutant IDH1 peptide vaccine in humans for the first time. For immunogenicity testing, the blood drawn at visit V03 was used as the baseline sample. Genomic DNA for TCRB sequencing was isolated from EDTA blood with the DNeasy Blood and Tissue Kit.

The sample here was PBMCs, taken from a glioma patient treated with radiotherapy, temozolomide or both. The V and J segments used are TRBV4-3 and TRBJ2-5; a weak D assignment points to TRBD1 (5 bases agree). The sequence was collected from a man aged 35 to 55 with glioma. The CDR3 reads CASSQTESGLETQYF. DNA sequence: TGCGCCAGCAGTCAAACGGAGTCAGGGCTAGAGACCCAGTACTTC.